The text below deals with one TCR beta chain. CDR3 size: 16 residues. Trimming took 1 base from V and 5 from J, leaving 18 bases between them. Germline V gene data show CDR1 as SGHRS and CDR2 as YFSETQ. The data derive from a study of blood T cell repertoires in COVID-19. Patients at the Seattle site were enrolled during active infection and followed longitudinally. Method: immunoSEQ multiplex PCR; TCRdb's copy keeps in-frame clones and lacks some. Seen here are 400,000 to 450,000 clones, around 90% observed once, and the top ten hold 0.75% to 0.85%. The rearrangement links TRBV5-1 to TRBJ1-2, with D possibly matching TRBD1 (6 bases). The sequence came from a man between 18 and 35 years old with COVID-19, enrolled during active disease. The sequenced sample consisted of peripheral blood. CDR3 DNA: TGCGCCAGCAGCTTGACCTACAGGGCCTCTTTGTATGGCTACACCTTC. Translating gives CASSLTYRASLYGYTF.